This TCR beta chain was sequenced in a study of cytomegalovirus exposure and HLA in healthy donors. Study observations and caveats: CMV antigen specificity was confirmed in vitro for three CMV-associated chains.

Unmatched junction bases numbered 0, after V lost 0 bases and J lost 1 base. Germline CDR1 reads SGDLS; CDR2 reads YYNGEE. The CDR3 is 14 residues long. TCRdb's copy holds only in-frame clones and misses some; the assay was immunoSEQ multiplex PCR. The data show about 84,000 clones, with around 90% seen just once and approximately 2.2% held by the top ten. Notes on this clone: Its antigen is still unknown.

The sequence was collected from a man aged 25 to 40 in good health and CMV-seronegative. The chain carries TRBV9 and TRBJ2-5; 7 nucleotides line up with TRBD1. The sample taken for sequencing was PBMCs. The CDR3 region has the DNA TGTGCCAGCAGCGTAGGGACAGGCCAAGAGACCCAGTACTTC. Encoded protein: CASSVGTGQETQYF.